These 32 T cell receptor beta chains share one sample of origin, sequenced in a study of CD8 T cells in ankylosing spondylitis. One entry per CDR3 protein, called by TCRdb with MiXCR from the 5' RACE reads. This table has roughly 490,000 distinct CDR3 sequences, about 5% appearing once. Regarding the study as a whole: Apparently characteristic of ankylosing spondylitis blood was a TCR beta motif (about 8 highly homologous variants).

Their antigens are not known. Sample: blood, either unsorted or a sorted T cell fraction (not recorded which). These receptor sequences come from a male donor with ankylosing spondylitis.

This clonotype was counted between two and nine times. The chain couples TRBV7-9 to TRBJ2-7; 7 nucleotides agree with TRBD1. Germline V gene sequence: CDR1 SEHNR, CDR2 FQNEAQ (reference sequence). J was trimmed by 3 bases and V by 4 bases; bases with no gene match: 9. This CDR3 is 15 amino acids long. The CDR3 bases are TGTGCCAGCAGCTCCTCTCCGGGACAGCTCTACGAGCAGTACTTC. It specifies CASSSSPGQLYEQYF.

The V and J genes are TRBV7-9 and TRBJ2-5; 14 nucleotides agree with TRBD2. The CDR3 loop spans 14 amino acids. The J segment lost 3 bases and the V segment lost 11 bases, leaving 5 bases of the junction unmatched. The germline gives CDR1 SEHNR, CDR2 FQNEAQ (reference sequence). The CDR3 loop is CAGGTSGREETQYF. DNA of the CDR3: TGTGCCGGGGGGACTAGCGGGAGAGAAGAGACCCAGTACTTC.

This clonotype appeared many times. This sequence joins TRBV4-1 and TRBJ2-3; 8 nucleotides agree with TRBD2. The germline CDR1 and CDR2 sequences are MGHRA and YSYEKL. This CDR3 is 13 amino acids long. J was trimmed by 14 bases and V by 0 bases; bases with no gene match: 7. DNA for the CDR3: TGCGCCAGCAGCCAAGATCGCGGCGGGGGGAGGTATTTT. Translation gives CASSQDRGGGRYF.

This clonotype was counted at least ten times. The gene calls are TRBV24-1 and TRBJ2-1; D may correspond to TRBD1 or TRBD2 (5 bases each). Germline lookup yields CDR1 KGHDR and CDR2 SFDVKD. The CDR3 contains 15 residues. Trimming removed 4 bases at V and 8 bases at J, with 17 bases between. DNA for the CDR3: TGTGCCACCAGTGAACCCGGGACCGGATCTGATGAGCAGTTCTTC. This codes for CATSEPGTGSDEQFF.

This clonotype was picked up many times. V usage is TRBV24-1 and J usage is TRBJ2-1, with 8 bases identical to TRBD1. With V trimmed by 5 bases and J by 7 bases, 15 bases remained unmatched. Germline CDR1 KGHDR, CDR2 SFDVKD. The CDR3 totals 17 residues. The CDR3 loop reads CATSARWVGQVRNEQFF. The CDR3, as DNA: TGTGCCACCAGTGCCCGGTGGGTGGGACAGGTGCGTAATGAGCAGTTCTTC.

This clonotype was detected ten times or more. The CDR3 DNA follows: TGTGCCTGGAGTCCCCTAGCGGGAGTATGGGAGCAGTTCTTC. Translated, it gives CAWSPLAGVWEQFF. The gene calls are TRBV30 and TRBJ2-1, with TRBD2 matching 10 bases. CDR1 and CDR2 (germline): GTSNPN, SVGIG (reference sequence). Trimming at V came to 2 bases and at J to 10 bases, leaving 8 bases not matched to a gene. The CDR3 has 14 residues.

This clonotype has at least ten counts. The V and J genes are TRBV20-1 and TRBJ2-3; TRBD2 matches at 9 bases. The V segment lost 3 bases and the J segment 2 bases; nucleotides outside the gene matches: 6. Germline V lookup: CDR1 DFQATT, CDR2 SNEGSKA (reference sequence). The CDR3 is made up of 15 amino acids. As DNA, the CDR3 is TGCAGTGCTAGCTCAAGCGGGGGGTTCACAGATACGCAGTATTTT. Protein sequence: CSASSSGGFTDTQYF.

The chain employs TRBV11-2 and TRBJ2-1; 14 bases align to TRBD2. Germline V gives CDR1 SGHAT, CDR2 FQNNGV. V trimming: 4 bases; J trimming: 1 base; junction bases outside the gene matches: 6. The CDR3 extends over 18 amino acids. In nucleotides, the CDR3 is TGTGCCAGCAGCTCTGGGACTAGCGGGAGTATATCCTACAATGAGCAGTTCTTC. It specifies CASSSGTSGSISYNEQFF.

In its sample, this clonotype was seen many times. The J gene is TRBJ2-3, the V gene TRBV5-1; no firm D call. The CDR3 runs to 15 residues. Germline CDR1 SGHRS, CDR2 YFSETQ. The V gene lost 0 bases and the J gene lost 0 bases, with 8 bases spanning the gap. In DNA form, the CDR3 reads TGCGCCAGCAGCTTGGGTACAGCTAGCACAGATACGCAGTATTTT. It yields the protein CASSLGTASTDTQYF.

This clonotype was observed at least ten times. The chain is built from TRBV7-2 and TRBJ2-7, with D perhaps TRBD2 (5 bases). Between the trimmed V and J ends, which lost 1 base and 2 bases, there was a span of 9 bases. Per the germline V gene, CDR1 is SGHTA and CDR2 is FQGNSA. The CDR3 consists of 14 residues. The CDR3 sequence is CASSLVSGAYEQYF. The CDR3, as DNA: TGTGCCAGCAGCTTAGTTTCCGGGGCCTACGAGCAGTACTTC. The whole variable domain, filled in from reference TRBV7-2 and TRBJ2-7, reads GAGVSQSPSNKVTEKGKDVELRCDPISGHTALYWYRQSLGQGLEFLIYFQGNSAPDKSGLPSDRFSAERTGGSVSTLTIQRTQQEDSAVYLCASSLVSGAYEQYFGPGTRLTVT.

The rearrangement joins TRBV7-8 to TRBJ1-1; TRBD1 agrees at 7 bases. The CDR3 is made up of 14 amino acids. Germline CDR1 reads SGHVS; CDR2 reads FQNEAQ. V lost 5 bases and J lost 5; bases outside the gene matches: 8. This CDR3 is CASSPDRVWTEAFF. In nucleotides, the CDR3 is TGTGCCAGCAGCCCAGACAGGGTTTGGACTGAAGCTTTCTTT.

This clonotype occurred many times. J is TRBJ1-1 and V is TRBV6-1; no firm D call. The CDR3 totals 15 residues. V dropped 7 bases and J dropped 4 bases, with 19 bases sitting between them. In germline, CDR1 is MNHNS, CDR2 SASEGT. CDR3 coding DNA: TGTGCCAGCAAACCGGTCCTCCTAGACGGCACTGAAGCTTTCTTT. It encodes CASKPVLLDGTEAFF.

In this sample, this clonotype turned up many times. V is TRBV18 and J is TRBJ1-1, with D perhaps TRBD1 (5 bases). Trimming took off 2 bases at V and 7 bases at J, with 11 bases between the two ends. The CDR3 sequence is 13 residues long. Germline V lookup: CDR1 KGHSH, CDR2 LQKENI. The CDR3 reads CASSPDTGGEAFF. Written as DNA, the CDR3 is TGTGCCAGCTCACCAGATACCGGGGGTGAAGCTTTCTTT.

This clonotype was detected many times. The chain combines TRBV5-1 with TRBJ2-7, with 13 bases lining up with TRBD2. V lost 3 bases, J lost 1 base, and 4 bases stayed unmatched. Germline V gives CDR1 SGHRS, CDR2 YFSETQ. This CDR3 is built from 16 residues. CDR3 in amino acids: CASSYGLAGVSYEQYF. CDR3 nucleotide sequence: TGCGCCAGCAGCTATGGACTAGCGGGAGTATCCTACGAGCAGTACTTC.

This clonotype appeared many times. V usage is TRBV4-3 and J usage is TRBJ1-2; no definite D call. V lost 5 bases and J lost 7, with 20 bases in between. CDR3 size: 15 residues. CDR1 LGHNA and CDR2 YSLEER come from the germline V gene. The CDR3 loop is CASSTHREGASGYTF. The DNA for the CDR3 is TGCGCCAGCAGCACACACCGAGAGGGAGCAAGTGGCTACACCTTC.

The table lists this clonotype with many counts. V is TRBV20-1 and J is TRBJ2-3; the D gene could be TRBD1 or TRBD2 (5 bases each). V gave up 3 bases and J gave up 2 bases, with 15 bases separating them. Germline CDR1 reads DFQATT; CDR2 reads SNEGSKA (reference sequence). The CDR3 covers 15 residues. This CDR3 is CSASPAEGYTDTQYF. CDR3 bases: TGCAGTGCTAGCCCCGCCGAGGGGTACACAGATACGCAGTATTTT.

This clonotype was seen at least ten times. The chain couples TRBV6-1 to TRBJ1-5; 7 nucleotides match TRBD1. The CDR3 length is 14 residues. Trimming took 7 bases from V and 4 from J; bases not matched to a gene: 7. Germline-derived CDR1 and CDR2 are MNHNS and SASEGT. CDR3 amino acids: CASKPGQWNQPQHF. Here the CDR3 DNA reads TGTGCCAGCAAACCGGGACAGTGGAATCAGCCCCAGCATTTT.

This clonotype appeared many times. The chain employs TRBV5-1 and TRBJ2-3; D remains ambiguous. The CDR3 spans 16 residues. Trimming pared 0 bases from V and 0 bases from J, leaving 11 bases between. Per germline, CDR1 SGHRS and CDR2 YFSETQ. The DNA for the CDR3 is TGCGCCAGCAGCTTGGCCGCGGCCACTAGCACAGATACGCAGTATTTT. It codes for CASSLAAATSTDTQYF.

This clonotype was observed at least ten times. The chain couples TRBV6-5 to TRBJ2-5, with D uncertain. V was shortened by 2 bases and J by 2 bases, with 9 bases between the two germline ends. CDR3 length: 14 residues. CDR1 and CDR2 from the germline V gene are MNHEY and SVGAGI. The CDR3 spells CASSYHGRQETQYF. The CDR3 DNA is TGTGCCAGCAGTTACCACGGGCGACAAGAGACCCAGTACTTC.

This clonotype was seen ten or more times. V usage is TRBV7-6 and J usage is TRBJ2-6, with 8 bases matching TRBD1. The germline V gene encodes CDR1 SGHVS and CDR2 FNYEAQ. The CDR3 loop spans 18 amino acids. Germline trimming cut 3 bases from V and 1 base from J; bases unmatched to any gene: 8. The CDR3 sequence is CASSFDWTGSSGANVLTF. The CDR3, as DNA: TGTGCCAGCAGCTTCGATTGGACAGGGTCTTCTGGGGCCAACGTCCTGACTTTC.

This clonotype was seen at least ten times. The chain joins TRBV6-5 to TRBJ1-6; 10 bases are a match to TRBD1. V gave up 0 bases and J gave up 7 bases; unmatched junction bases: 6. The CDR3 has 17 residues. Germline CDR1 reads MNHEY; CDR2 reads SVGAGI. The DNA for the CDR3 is TGTGCCAGCAGTTACTCGAGACAGGGGGCAGGAAATTCACCCCTCCACTTT. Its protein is CASSYSRQGAGNSPLHF.

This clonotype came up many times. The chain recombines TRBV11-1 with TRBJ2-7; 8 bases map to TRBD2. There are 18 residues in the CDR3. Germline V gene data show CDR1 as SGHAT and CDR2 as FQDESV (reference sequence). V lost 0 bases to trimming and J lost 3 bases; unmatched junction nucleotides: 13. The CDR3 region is CASSLARKLAAPFYEQYF. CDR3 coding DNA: TGTGCCAGCAGCTTAGCGCGAAAACTAGCGGCACCATTCTACGAGCAGTACTTC.

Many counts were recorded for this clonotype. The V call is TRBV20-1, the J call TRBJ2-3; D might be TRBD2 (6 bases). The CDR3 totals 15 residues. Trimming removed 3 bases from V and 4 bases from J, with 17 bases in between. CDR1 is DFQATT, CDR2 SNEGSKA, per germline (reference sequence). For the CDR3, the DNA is TGCAGTGCTAGCTCCCTCCTAGCGATCCCAGATACGCAGTATTTT. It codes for CSASSLLAIPDTQYF.

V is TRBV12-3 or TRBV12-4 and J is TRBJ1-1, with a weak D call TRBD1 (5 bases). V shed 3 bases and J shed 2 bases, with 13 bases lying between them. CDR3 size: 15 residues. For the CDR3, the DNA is TGTGCCAGCAGTTTGATCCAGGGCTATAACACTGAAGCTTTCTTT. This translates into CASSLIQGYNTEAFF.

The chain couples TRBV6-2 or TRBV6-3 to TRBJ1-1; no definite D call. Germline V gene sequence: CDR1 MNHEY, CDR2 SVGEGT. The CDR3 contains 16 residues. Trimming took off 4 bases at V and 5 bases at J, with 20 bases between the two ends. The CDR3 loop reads CASSLISYGPGTEAFF. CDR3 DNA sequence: TGTGCCAGCAGTTTGATTTCGTACGGCCCGGGAACTGAAGCTTTCTTT.

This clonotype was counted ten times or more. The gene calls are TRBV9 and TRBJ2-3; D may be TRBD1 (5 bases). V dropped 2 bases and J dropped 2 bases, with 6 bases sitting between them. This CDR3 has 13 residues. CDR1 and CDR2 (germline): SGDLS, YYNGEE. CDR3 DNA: TGTGCCAGCAGCGTGGGGCCCACAGATACGCAGTATTTT. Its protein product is CASSVGPTDTQYF.

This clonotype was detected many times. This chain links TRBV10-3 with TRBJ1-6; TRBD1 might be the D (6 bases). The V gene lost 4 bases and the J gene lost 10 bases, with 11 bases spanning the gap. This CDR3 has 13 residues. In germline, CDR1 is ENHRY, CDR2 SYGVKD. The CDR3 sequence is CAISGTEVSPLHF. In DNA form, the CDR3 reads TGTGCCATCAGTGGGACAGAAGTCTCACCCCTCCACTTT.

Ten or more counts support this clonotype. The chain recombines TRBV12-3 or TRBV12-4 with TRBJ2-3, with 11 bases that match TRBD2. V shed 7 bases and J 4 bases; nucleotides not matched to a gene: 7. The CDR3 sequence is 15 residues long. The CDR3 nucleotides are TGTGCCAGCACCTATAGCGGGGGGGGTGCAGATACGCAGTATTTT. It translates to CASTYSGGGADTQYF.

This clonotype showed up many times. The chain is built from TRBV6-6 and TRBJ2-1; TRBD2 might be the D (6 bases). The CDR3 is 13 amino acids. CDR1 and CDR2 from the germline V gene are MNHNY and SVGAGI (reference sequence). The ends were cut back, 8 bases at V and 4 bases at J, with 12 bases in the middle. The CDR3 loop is CASVPSGYNEQFF. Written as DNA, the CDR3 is TGTGCCAGCGTCCCGAGCGGGTACAATGAGCAGTTCTTC.

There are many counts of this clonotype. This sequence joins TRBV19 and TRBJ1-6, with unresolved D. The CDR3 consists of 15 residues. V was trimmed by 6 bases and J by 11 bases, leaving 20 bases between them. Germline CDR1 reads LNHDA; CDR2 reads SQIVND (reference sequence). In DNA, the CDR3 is TGTGCCAGTAGGAAGTTAGCTCTATCTTCCACACCCCTCCACTTT. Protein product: CASRKLALSSTPLHF.

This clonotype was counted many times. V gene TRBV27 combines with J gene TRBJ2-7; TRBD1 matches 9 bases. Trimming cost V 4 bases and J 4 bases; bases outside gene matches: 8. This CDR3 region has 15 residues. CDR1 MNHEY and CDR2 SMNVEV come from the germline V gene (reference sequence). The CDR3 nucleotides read TGTGCCAGCAGTTCCCTCGGGACAGGGAAGTACGAGCAGTACTTC. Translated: CASSSLGTGKYEQYF.

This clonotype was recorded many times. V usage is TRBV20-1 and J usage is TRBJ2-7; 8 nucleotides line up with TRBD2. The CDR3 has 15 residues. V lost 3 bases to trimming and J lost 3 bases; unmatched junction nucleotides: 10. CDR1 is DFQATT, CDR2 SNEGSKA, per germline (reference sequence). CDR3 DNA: TGCAGTGCTAGGACACTAAGAAGCGGGGGCTACGAGCAGTACTTC. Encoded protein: CSARTLRSGGYEQYF.